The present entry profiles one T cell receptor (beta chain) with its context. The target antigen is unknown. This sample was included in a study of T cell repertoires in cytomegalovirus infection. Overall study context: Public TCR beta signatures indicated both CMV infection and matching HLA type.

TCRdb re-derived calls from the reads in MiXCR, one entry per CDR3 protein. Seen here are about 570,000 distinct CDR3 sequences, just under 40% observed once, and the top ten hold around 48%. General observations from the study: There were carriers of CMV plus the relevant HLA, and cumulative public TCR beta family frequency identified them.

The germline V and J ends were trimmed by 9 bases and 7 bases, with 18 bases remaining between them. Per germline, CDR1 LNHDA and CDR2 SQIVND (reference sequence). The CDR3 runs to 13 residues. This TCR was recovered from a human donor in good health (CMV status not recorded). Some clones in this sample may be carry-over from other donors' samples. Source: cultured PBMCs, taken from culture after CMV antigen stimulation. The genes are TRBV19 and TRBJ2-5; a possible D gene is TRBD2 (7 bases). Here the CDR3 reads CASSGGGTTTQYF. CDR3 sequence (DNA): TGTGCCAGCAGTGGAGGGGGGACTACGACCCAGTACTTC.